This T cell receptor (beta chain) came from a study of T cells in Graves' hyperthyroidism and ophthalmopathy. TCR beta CDR3 regions were amplified from RNA. The HTBI primer set drove a first-round RT-PCR of the TCR CDR3. TCRdb redid the calling of the multiplex PCR reads with MiXCR, one entry per CDR3 protein. The data contain around 480,000 distinct CDR3 sequences, approximately 15% of them seen just once; the ten biggest clones take up about a sixth. Over 18 months, lack of ophthalmopathy progression marked Graves' hyperthyroidism as stable. The CDR3 is 15 residues long. Germline assignment: CDR1 SNHLY and CDR2 FYNNEI. Germline trimming cut 2 bases from V and 5 bases from J; bases unmatched to any gene: 6. This clonotype has ten or more counts.

Sequencing was done on a sample of blood. The chain uses TRBV2 and TRBJ2-7; 10 positions agree with TRBD2. This TCR was sampled from a woman aged 18-29 years with Graves' hyperthyroidism. In DNA form, the CDR3 reads TGTGCCAGCAGTGAAAGCGGGAGGGCGGGGAACGAGCAGTACTTC. Amino acid sequence: CASSESGRAGNEQYF. Full variable domain (remainder filled in from reference TRBV2 and TRBJ2-7): EPEVTQTPSHQVTQMGQEVILRCVPISNHLYFYWYRQILGQKVEFLVSFYNNEISEKSEIFDDQFSVERPDGSNFTLKIRSTKLEDSAMYFCASSESGRAGNEQYFGPGTRLTVT.